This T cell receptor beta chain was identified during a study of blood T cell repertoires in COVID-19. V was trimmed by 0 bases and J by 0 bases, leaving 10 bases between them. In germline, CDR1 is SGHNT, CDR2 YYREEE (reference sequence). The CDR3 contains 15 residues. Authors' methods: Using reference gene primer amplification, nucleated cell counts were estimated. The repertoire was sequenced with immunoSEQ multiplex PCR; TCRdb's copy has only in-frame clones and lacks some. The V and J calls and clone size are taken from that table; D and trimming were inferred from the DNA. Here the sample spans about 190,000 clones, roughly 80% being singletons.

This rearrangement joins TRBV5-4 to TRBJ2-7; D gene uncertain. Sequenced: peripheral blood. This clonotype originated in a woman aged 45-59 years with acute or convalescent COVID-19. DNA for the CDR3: TGTGCCAGCAGCTTGGACCCAGGCCTCTCCTACGAGCAGTACTTC. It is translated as CASSLDPGLSYEQYF.